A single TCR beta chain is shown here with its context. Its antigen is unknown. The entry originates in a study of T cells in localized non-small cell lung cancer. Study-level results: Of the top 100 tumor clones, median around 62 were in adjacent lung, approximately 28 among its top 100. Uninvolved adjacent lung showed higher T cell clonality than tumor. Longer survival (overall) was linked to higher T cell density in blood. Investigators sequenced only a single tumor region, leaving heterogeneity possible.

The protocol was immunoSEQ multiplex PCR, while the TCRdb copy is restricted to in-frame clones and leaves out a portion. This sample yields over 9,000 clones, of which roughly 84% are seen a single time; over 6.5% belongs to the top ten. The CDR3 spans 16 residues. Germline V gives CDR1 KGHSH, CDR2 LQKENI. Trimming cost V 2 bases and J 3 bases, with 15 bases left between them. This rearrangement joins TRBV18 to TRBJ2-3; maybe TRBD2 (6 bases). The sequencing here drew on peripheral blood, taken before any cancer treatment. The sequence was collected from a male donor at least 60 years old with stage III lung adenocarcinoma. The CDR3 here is CASSPSPGSGTDTQYF. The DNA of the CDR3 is TGTGCCAGCTCACCATCCCCCGGGAGCGGAACAGATACGCAGTATTTT.